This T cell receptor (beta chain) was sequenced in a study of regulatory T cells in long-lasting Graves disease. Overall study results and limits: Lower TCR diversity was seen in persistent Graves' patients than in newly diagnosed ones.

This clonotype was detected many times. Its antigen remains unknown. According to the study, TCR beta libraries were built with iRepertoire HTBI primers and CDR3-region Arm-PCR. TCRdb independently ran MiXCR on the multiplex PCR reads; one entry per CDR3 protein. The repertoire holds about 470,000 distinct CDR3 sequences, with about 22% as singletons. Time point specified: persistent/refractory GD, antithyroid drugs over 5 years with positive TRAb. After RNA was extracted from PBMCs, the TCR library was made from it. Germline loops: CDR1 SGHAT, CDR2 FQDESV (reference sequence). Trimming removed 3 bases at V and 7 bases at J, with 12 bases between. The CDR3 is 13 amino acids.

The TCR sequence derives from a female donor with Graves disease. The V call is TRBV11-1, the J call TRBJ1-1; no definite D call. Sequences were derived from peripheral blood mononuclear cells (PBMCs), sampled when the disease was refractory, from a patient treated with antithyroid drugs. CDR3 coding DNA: TGTGCCAGCAGCTTCGGCAAAATTGGTGAAGCTTTCTTT. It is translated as CASSFGKIGEAFF.